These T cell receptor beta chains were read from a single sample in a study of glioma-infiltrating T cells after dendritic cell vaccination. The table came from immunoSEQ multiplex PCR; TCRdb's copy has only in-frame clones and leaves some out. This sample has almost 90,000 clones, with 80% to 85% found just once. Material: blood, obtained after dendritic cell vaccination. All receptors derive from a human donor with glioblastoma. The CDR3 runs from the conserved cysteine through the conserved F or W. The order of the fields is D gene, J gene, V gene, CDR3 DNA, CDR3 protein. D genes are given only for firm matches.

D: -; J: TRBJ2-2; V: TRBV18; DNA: TGTGCCAGCTCACCTGTAGACACGAACACCGGGGAGCTGTTTTTT; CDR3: CASSPVDTNTGELFF
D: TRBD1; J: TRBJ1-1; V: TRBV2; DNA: TGTGCCAGCAGTGAAGCCGGGACAGGGGGCAGAGAGGACACTGAAGCTTTCTTT; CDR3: CASSEAGTGGREDTEAFF
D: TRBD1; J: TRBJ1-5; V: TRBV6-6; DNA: TGTGCCAGCACCCCCGACAGGGACGATCAGCCCCAGCATTTT; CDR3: CASTPDRDDQPQHF
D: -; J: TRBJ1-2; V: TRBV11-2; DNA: TGTGCCAGCAGCTTAGATCCCGAGGGCGGCTACACCTTC; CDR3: CASSLDPEGGYTF
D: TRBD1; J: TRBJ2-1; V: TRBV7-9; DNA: TGTGCCAGCAGCTTAGGGGACAGGGACAATGAGCAGTTCTTC; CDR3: CASSLGDRDNEQFF
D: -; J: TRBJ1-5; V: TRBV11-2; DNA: TGTGCCAGCAGCTTAGGGGGAGGTGAAAATCAGCCCCAGCATTTT; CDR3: CASSLGGGENQPQHF
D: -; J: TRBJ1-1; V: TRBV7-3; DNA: TGTGCCAGCAGCTTAGGCTCGAACACTGAAGCTTTCTTT; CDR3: CASSLGSNTEAFF
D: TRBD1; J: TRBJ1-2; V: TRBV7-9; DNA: TGTGCCAGCAGCTTCTGGACAGGGGGTAACTATGGCTACACCTTC; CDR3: CASSFWTGGNYGYTF
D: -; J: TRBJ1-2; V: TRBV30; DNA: TGTGCCTGGAGTGTTACAGGGCCGGGCTATGGCTACACCTTC; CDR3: CAWSVTGPGYGYTF
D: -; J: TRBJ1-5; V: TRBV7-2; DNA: TGTGCCAGCAGCCCGGGGGGGGGTGTATCGTATCAGCCCCAGCATTTT; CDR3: CASSPGGGVSYQPQHF
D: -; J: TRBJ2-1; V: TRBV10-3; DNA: TGTGCCATCACTGGAGGGCAGGGGGCCTACAATGAGCAGTTCTTC; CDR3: CAITGGQGAYNEQFF
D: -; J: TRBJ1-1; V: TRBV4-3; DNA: TGCGCCAGCAGCCAAGGGACACAATCGACTGAAGCTTTCTTT; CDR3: CASSQGTQSTEAFF
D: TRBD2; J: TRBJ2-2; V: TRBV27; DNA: TGTGCCAGCAGTTTATGGGCTAGCGGGGGTAACACCGGGGAGCTGTTTTTT; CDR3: CASSLWASGGNTGELFF
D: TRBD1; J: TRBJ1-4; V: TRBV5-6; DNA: TGTGCCAGCAGTCTGTCATCCCGGGACAGACCCGAAAAACTGTTTTTT; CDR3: CASSLSSRDRPEKLFF
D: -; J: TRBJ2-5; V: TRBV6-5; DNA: TGTGCCAGCAGTTCACCGGGCGGGGTTGGAGAGACCCAGTACTTC; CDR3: CASSSPGGVGETQYF
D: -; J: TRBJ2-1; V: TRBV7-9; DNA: TGTGCCAGCAGCGATACACAGTGGGGGCTCCTCCGCAATGAGCAGTTCTTC; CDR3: CASSDTQWGLLRNEQFF
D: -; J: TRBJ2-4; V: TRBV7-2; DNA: TGTGCCAGCAGTGCGTCACAGAGAAACATTCAGTACTTC; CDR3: CASSASQRNIQYF